The 4 T cell receptor beta chains listed next were all sequenced from one sample in a study of blood T cell repertoires in COVID-19. Data came from immunoSEQ multiplex PCR; TCRdb stores just in-frame clones and leaves some out. The sample lists just under 30,000 clones, roughly 80% occurring once. The sequenced sample was peripheral blood. These receptors were obtained from a woman in her 70s with acute or convalescent COVID-19.

This clone has more than one count but fewer than ten. The V call is TRBV24-1, the J call TRBJ2-7; TRBD1 might be the D (5 bases). This CDR3 has 15 amino acids. V was trimmed by 4 bases and J by 0 bases, leaving 12 bases between them. Per germline, CDR1 KGHDR and CDR2 SFDVKD. This chain's CDR3 is CATSDHRKNSYEQYF. The CDR3 DNA sequence: TGTGCCACCAGTGACCACAGGAAAAACTCCTACGAGCAGTACTTC.

The rearrangement uses TRBV7-8 and TRBJ2-5, with TRBD1 matching 8 bases. The CDR3 has 19 residues. The V gene's germline CDR1 is SGHVS and CDR2 FQNEAQ. V shed 2 bases, J shed 3 bases, and the junction held 17 bases outside the gene matches. CDR3 protein: CASSLKTPRTGNNEETQYF. CDR3 nucleotides: TGTGCCAGCAGCTTAAAAACGCCTCGGACAGGGAACAACGAAGAGACCCAGTACTTC.

The chain recombines TRBV2 with TRBJ1-1; TRBD1 matches 10 bases. V lost 10 bases, J lost 3 bases, and 14 bases stayed unmatched. The CDR3 is 16 residues long. The germline gives CDR1 SNHLY, CDR2 FYNNEI. The CDR3 sequence is CAIPGTGENGDTEAFF. The CDR3 DNA reads as TGTGCCATCCCCGGGACAGGGGAAAATGGGGACACTGAAGCTTTCTTT.

The gene calls are TRBV13 and TRBJ2-7, with D uncertain. Germline CDR1 and CDR2: PRHDT and FYEKMQ (reference sequence). The CDR3 has 12 residues. Trimming stripped 2 bases from V and 5 bases from J, with 7 bases between. CDR3 amino acids: CASSLPDNEQYF. In nucleotides, the CDR3 is TGTGCCAGCAGCTTACCAGATAACGAGCAGTACTTC. Full variable domain (outside the CDR3, taken from reference TRBV13 and TRBJ2-7): AAGVIQSPRHLIKEKRETATLKCYPIPRHDTVYWYQQGPGQDPQFLISFYEKMQSDKGSIPDRFSAQQFSDYHSELNMSSLELGDSALYFCASSLPDNEQYFGPGTRLTVT.